Here is one T cell receptor (beta chain) with its context. Its antigen is as yet unknown. Frozen-stored PBMCs produced about 2 micrograms of genomic DNA for TCR beta libraries. These data belong to a study of cytotoxic CD8 clonotypes in ibrutinib-treated CLL. As for the study in general: The average sample held approximately 260,000 productive templates and 75,000 to 100,000 productive rearrangements. Study results and limitations: Public clonotypes (which were uncommon) either contracted or remained stable on treatment.

V gave up 6 bases and J gave up 3 bases, with 14 bases separating them. This CDR3 contains 14 residues. Germline CDR1 is SNHLY and CDR2 is FYNNEI. Libraries were prepared by immunoSEQ multiplex PCR; TCRdb keeps only in-frame clonotypes and omits some of them. In the table there are approximately 92,000 clones, 75% to 80% of which are singletons. This TCR was recovered from a human donor with chronic lymphocytic leukemia. This sequence joins TRBV2 and TRBJ1-2; D not resolved. Sequences were derived from PBMCs, sampled after 24 months of ibrutinib treatment. This chain's CDR3 is CASRARGIDYGYTF. CDR3 DNA sequence: TGTGCCAGCAGGGCGCGGGGAATTGACTATGGCTACACCTTC.